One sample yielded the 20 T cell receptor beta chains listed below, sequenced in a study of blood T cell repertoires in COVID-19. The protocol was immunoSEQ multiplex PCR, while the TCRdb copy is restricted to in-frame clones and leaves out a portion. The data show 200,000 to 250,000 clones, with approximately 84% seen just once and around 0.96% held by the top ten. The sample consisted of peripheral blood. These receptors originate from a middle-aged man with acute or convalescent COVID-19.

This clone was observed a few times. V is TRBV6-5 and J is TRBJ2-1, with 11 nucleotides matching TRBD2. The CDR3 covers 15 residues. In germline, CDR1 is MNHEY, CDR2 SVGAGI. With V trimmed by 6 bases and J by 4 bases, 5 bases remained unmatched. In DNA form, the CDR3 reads TGTGCCAGCAGAGTACTAGCGGGGGCATACAATGAGCAGTTCTTC. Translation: CASRVLAGAYNEQFF.

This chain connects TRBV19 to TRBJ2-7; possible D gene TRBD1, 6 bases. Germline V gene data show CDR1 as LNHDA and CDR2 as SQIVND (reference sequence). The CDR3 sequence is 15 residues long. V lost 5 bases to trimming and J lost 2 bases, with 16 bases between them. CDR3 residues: CASSSAGTPPYEQYF. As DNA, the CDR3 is TGTGCCAGTAGTTCCGCCGGGACACCGCCCTACGAGCAGTACTTC.

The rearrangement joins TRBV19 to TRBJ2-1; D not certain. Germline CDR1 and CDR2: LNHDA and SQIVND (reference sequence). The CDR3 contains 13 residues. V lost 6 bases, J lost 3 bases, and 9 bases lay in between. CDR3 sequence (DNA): TGTGCCAGTAGCCGGGTGCACTACAATGAGCAGTTCTTC. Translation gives CASSRVHYNEQFF.

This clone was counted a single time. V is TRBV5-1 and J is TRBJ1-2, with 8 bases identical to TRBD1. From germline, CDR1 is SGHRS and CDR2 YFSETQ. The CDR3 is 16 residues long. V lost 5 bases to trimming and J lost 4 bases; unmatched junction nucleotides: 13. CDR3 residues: CASSPEGTGPGYGYTF. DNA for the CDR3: TGCGCCAGCAGTCCAGAAGGGACAGGACCTGGCTATGGCTACACCTTC. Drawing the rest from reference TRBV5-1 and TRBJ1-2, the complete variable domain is KAGVTQTPRYLIKTRGQQVTLSCSPISGHRSVSWYQQTPGQGLQFLFEYFSETQRNKGNFPGRFSGRQFSNSRSEMNVSTLELGDSALYLCASSPEGTGPGYGYTFGSGTRLTVV.

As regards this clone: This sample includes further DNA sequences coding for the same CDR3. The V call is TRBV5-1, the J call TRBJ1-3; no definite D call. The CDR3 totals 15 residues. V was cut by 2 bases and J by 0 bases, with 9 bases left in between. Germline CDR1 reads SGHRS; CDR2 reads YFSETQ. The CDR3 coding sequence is TGCGCCAGCAGCTTAGACGGGAGCTCTGGAAACACCATATATTTT. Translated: CASSLDGSSGNTIYF.

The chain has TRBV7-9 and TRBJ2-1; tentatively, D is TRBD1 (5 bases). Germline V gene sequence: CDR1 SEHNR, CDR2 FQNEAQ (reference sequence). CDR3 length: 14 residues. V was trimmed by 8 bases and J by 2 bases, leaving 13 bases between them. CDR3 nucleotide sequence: TGTGCCAGCTCTTGGGGCCCCACCTACAATGAGCAGTTCTTC. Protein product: CASSWGPTYNEQFF.

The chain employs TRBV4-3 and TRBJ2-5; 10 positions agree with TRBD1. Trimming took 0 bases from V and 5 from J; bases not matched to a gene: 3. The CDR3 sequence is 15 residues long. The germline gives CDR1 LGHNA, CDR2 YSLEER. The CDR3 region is CASSQDQTGGETQYF. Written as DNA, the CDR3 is TGCGCCAGCAGCCAAGATCAGACAGGGGGCGAGACCCAGTACTTC.

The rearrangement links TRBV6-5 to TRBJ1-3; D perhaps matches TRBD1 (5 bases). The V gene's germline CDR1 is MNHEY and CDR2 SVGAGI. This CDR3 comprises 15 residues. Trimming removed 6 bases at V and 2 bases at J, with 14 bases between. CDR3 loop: CASSATGFPGNTIYF. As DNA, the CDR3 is TGTGCCAGCAGCGCTACAGGCTTCCCTGGAAACACCATATATTTT.

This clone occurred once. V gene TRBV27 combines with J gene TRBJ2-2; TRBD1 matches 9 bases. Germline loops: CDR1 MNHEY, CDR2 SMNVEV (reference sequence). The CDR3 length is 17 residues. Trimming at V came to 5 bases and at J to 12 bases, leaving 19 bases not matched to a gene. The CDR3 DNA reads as TGTGCCAGCAGTGGGGGACAGGGTTATTGGGAGAGCGAGAAGCTGTTTTTT. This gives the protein CASSGGQGYWESEKLFF.

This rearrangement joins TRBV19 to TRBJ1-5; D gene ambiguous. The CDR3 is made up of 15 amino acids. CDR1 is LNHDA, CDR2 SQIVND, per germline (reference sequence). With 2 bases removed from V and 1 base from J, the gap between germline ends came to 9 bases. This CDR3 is CASSIYGESNQPQHF. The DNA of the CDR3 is TGTGCCAGTAGTATATACGGGGAAAGCAATCAGCCCCAGCATTTT.

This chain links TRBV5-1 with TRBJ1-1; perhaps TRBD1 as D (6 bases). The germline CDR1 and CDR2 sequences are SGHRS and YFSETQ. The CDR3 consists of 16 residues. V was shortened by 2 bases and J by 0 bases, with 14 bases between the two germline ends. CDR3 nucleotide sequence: TGCGCCAGCAGCTTACAGGGCGGGTCTATGAACACTGAAGCTTTCTTT. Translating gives CASSLQGGSMNTEAFF.

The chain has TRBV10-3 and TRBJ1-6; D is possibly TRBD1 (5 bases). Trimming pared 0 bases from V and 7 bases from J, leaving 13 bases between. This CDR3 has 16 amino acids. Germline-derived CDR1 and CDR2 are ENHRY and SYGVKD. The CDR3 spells CAISESSGRGNSPLHF. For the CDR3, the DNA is TGTGCCATCAGTGAGTCGAGCGGGCGGGGGAATTCACCCCTCCACTTT.

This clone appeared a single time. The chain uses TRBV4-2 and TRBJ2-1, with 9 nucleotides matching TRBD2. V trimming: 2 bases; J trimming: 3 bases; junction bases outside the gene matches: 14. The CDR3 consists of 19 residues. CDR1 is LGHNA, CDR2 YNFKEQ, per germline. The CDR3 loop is CASSQPWASSGANYNEQFF. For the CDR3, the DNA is TGTGCCAGCAGCCAACCCTGGGCCTCTAGCGGGGCGAACTACAATGAGCAGTTCTTC.

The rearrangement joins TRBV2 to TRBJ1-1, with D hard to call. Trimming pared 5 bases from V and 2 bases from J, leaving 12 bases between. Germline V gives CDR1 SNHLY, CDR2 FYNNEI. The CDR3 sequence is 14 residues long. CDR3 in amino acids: CASSPAGGNTEAFF. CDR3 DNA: TGTGCCAGCAGTCCCGCGGGAGGAAACACTGAAGCTTTCTTT.

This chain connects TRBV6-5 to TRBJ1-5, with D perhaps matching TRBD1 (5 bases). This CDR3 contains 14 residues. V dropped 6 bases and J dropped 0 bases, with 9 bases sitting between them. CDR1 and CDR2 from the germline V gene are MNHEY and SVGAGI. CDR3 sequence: CASRRDGSNQPQHF. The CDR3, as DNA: TGTGCCAGCAGGCGGGACGGTAGCAATCAGCCCCAGCATTTT.

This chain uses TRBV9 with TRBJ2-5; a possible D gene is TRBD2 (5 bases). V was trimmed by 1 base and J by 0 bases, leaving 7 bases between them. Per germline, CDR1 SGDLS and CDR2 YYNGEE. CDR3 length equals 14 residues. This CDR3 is CASSVRGNQETQYF. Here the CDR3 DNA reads TGTGCCAGCAGCGTACGAGGGAACCAAGAGACCCAGTACTTC.

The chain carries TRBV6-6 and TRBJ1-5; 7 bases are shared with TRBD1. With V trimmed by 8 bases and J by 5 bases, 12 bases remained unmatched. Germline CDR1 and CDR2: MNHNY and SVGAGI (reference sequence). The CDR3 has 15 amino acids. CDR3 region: CASGITGTEDQPQHF. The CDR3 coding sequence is TGTGCCAGCGGAATAACCGGGACAGAGGATCAGCCCCAGCATTTT.

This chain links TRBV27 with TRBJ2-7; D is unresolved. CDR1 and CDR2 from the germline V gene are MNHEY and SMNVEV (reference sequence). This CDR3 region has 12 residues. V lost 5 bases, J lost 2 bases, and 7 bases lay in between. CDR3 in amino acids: CASSPSTYEQYF. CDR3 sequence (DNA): TGTGCCAGCAGTCCATCAACCTACGAGCAGTACTTC.

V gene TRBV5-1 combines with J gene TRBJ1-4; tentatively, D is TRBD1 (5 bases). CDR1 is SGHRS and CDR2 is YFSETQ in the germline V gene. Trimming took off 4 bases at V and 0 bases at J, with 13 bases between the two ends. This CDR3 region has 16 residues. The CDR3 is CASSTGRGATNEKLFF. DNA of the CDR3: TGCGCCAGCAGCACGGGACGGGGGGCAACTAATGAAAAACTGTTTTTT.

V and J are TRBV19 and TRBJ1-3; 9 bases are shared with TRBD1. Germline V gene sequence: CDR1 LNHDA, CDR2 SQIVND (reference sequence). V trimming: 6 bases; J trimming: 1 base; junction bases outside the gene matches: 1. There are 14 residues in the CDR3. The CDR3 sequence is CASRGTGSGNTIYF. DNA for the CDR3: TGTGCCAGTAGGGGGACAGGGTCTGGAAACACCATATATTTT.